A selection of T cell receptor beta chains follows, all from one sample in a study of shared clonotypes between healthy human individuals. The protocol was immunoSEQ multiplex PCR, while the TCRdb copy is restricted to in-frame clones and leaves out a portion. In the table there are about 520,000 clones, about 96% of which are singletons. Sequenced sample: naive CD4+ T cells sorted from blood. The origin of the receptors is a woman aged 25 to 39 in good health. CDR3s include the opening cysteine and the closing phenylalanine or tryptophan. Each record gives: V gene, clone size, D gene, J gene, CDR3 DNA, CDR3 protein. D genes are given only for firm matches. Only some rows state a clone size, as once, few, many or a class for expanded clones.

>TRBV5-1|once|.|TRBJ2-3
TGCGCCAGCAGCTTGAGCCCAGGGGATACGCAGTATTTT
CASSLSPGDTQYF
>TRBV7-2|.|.|TRBJ1-1
TGTGCCAGCAGTTTCATTCAAATGGGCAGGACCGAAGCTTTCTTT
CASSFIQMGRTEAFF
>TRBV5-1|.|.|TRBJ2-7
TGCGCCAGCAGCTCCGGGCCGACTTCCTACGAGCAGTACTTC
CASSSGPTSYEQYF
>TRBV19|once|.|TRBJ2-3
TGTGCCAGTAGCAAACCGGGGTCTACAGATACGCAGTATTTT
CASSKPGSTDTQYF
>TRBV4-1|.|TRBD2|TRBJ2-2
TGCGCCAGCAGCCAAGAGTTCCTAGCGGGCACCGGGGAGCTGTTTTTT
CASSQEFLAGTGELFF
>TRBV9|.|TRBD2|TRBJ2-7
TGTGCCAGCAGCGTCGGGGGGGAACCCTACGAGCAGTACTTC
CASSVGGEPYEQYF
>TRBV30|.|.|TRBJ2-7
TGTGCCTGGAGTAGGCAGGGGGGTTCCTACGAGCAGTACTTC
CAWSRQGGSYEQYF
>TRBV29-1|.|.|TRBJ2-7
TGCAGCGTCGAGGACAGCGGGAAGGATGAGCAGTACTTC
CSVEDSGKDEQYF
>TRBV5-1|.|.|TRBJ1-3
TGCGCCAGCAGCAGATCTGGAAACACCATATATTTT
CASSRSGNTIYF
>TRBV7-2|.|.|TRBJ1-2
TGTGCCAGCAGCTTTCCTGGCTATGGCTACACCTTC
CASSFPGYGYTF
>TRBV7-2|.|TRBD1|TRBJ1-2
TGTGCCAGCAGCTTAGGACAGGGCTCCTATGGCTACACCTTC
CASSLGQGSYGYTF
>TRBV19|.|.|TRBJ1-5
TGTGCCAGTAGTCGCGTCGGGGATCAGCCCCAGCATTTT
CASSRVGDQPQHF
>TRBV6-1|.|.|TRBJ2-7
TGTGCCAGCGGGAGGGGGTTAGACGAGCAGTACTTC
CASGRGLDEQYF
>TRBV19|.|.|TRBJ2-1
TGTGCCAGTAGTACAAGCGGGCCCTACAATGAGCAGTTCTTC
CASSTSGPYNEQFF
>TRBV9|.|.|TRBJ2-2
TGTGCCAGCCTACGGGGGCCCACCGGGGAGCTGTTTTTT
CASLRGPTGELFF
>TRBV5-4|.|.|TRBJ2-7
TGTGCCAGCAGCTTCCGGGACGTGGGACGTGGCGAGCAGTACTTC
CASSFRDVGRGEQYF
>TRBV5-8|.|.|TRBJ2-4
TGTGCCAGCAGCCTAGCCGCCAGCGACAGACAGCCCAAAAACATTCAGTACTTC
CASSLAASDRQPKNIQYF
>TRBV28|.|.|TRBJ2-7
TGTGCCAGCATGGGCCCCGTCCAGGGGACAATCTACGAGCAGTACTTC
CASMGPVQGTIYEQYF
>TRBV27|.|.|TRBJ2-1
TGTGCCAGCGGCCCGCTTTGGAGCTCTGAAGACTACAATGAGCAGTTCTTC
CASGPLWSSEDYNEQFF
>TRBV4-1|.|TRBD2|TRBJ2-5
TGCGCCAGCAGCCAAGTCGGGACTAGTTTAGAGACCCAGTACTTC
CASSQVGTSLETQYF